The clone carrying this T cell receptor (beta chain) was observed a few times. Its antigen is undetermined. The source of the sample is a study of human T cells and chemical hapten exposure. Study results and caveats: As the donors had alopecia, their immune response may differ from healthy people's.

Trimming took off 6 bases at V and 2 bases at J, with 8 bases between the two ends. The CDR3 runs 11 residues. CDR1 is SQVTM, CDR2 ANQGSEA, per germline. TCRdb re-called the RACE reads through MiXCR, storing one row per CDR3 protein. Found here are some 38,000 distinct CDR3 sequences, 7.6% of them singletons; the top ten hold 1% to 1.5%. Time point given: pre-sensitization, week 0. The treatment is: therapeutic diphenylcyclopropenone sensitization with weekly scalp DPC. The source material was whole blood, sampled in connection with sensitization to the hapten diphenylcyclopropenone (DPC). The sequence was obtained from a woman aged 45-59 years with alopecia areata. Some clones in this sample may be carry-over from other donors' samples. V and J are TRBV29-1 and TRBJ2-7; D unclear. DNA for the CDR3: TGCAGCGTCCTGGTTACCTACGAGCAGTACTTC. Its protein product is CSVLVTYEQYF.